Detailed here is one T cell receptor beta chain. Its antigen is currently unknown. Healthy bone marrow donors made up the donor group. Trimming cost V 3 bases and J 4 bases; bases outside gene matches: 5. The CDR3 contains 15 residues. CDR1 is SGHVS, CDR2 FNYEAQ, per germline. This entry is derived from a study of cytomegalovirus exposure and HLA in healthy donors. General observations from the study: The authors listed about 170 TCR beta chains as cytomegalovirus-associated.

In the PCR, 60 Vbeta and 13 Jbeta primers were used. Clones were sequenced by immunoSEQ multiplex PCR, and TCRdb holds only the in-frame ones, with some missing. The sample carries 150,000 to 200,000 clones, roughly four fifths recorded once. The chain carries TRBV7-6 and TRBJ1-3, with TRBD1 matching over 8 bases. The clonotype was recovered from a woman in her fifties or sixties in good health and CMV-seropositive. The sample was PBMCs. In DNA, the CDR3 is TGTGCCAGCAGCTTGGGACAGGCGGCGGGAAACACCATATATTTT. Its translation: CASSLGQAAGNTIYF.